A selection of T cell receptor beta chains follows, all from one sample in a study of identical twins. In TCRdb, the 5' RACE reads were re-called with MiXCR into one record per CDR3 protein. The table records 400,000 or so distinct CDR3 sequences, about 10% of them present only once. The specimen was naive T cells sorted from blood. Receptors were obtained from a woman aged 45-65 years in good health. Each CDR3 is given with its conserved first and last residue. The D gene is left open where the match is weak. Not all rows give a size; the values are once, few, many and, for expanded clones, a class.

few,TRBD1,TRBJ1-3,TRBV12-3/TRBV12-4,CASRPFGTVGNTIYF,TGTGCCAGCAGACCTTTCGGGACAGTTGGAAACACCATATATTTT
many,.,TRBJ1-1,TRBV2,CASSAGENTEAFF,TGTGCCAGCAGCGCAGGGGAGAACACTGAAGCTTTCTTT
.,TRBD1,TRBJ2-3,TRBV12-3/TRBV12-4,CASSPRQGIGTQYF,TGTGCCAGCAGTCCGCGACAGGGGATCGGTACGCAGTATTTT
.,TRBD2,TRBJ2-1,TRBV20-1,CSAPSGTSGGAYNEQFF,TGCAGTGCTCCTTCCGGGACTAGCGGGGGGGCTTACAATGAGCAGTTCTTC
.,TRBD2,TRBJ2-1,TRBV20-1,CSASRDIGSGRAEGFYNEQFF,TGCAGTGCTAGCCGGGACATAGGTAGCGGGAGGGCCGAGGGTTTCTACAATGAGCAGTTCTTC
.,.,TRBJ2-7,TRBV7-2,CASSESLYEQYF,TGTGCCAGCAGCGAGAGCCTCTACGAGCAGTACTTT
.,TRBD2,TRBJ2-5,TRBV29-1,CSVARGLAGGETQYF,TGCAGCGTTGCTAGGGGACTAGCGGGAGGGGAGACCCAGTACTTC
few,TRBD1,TRBJ2-5,TRBV7-9,CASTGGQETQYF,TGTGCCAGCACAGGGGGCCAAGAGACCCAGTACTTC
many,.,TRBJ2-1,TRBV25-1,CASSDPTRGRHYNEQFF,TGTGCCAGCAGTGATCCGACTAGGGGAAGACATTACAATGAGCAGTTCTTC
.,.,TRBJ2-1,TRBV3-1,CASSQDRRVPSRTFF,TGTGCCAGCAGCCAAGATAGGCGGGTCCCAAGCCGGACGTTCTTC
few,.,TRBJ1-6,TRBV12-3/TRBV12-4,CASSFDPRFNSPLHF,TGTGCCAGCAGTTTCGATCCGAGGTTTAATTCACCCCTCCACTTT
.,.,TRBJ2-5,TRBV12-3/TRBV12-4,CASSFLVETQYF,TGTGCCAGCAGTTTTTTAGTGGAGACCCAGTACTTC
many,TRBD2,TRBJ2-1,TRBV20-1,CSASLAATYNEQFF,TGCAGTGCTAGTCTAGCGGCTACCTACAATGAGCAGTTCTTC
many,.,TRBJ2-1,TRBV5-5,CASSGASAILQNEQFF,TGTGCCAGCAGCGGGGCCTCCGCCATTCTCCAAAATGAGCAGTTCTTC
many,.,TRBJ2-7,TRBV7-2,CASSLTISYEQYF,TGTGCCAGCAGCCTCACTATATCCTACGAGCAGTACTTC
few,.,TRBJ2-1,TRBV24-1,CATSDLGNEQFF,TGTGCCACCAGTGATTTAGGGAATGAGCAGTTCTTC
few,TRBD2,TRBJ2-5,TRBV6-2/TRBV6-3,CASSYRLRIAGVHQETQYF,TGTGCCAGCAGTTATCGGCTGAGAATAGCGGGAGTTCACCAAGAGACCCAGTACTTC
many,.,TRBJ2-2,TRBV12-3/TRBV12-4,CASSLSYLLKPGELFF,TGTGCCAGCAGTTTGAGTTACCTCTTAAAACCGGGGGAGCTGTTTTTT
few,TRBD2,TRBJ2-5,TRBV6-6,CASSSFTSGRANPFWF,TGTGCCAGCAGTTCCTTCACTAGCGGGAGGGCGAATCCGTTTTGGTTC
many,.,TRBJ2-2,TRBV12-3/TRBV12-4,CASSSEGQIYTGELFF,TGTGCCAGCAGTTCGGAGGGACAGATCTACACCGGGGAGCTGTTTTTT